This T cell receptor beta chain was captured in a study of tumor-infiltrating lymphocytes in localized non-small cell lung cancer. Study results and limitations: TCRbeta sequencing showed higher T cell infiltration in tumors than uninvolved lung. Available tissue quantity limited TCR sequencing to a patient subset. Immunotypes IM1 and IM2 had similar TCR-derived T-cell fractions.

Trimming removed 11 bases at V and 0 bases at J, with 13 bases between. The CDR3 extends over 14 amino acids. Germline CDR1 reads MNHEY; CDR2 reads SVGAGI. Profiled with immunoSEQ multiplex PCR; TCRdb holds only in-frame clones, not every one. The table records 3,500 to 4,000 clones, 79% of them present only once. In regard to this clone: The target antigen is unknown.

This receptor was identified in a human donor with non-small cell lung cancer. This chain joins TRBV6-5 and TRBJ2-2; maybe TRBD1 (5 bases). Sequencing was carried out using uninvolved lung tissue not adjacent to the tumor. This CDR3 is CAAGRQPNTGELFF. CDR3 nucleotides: TGTGCCGCCGGCCGACAGCCGAACACCGGGGAGCTGTTTTTT.